This TCR beta chain was identified during a study of Ad26.COV2.S vaccination and SARS-CoV-2 variants. About the study: A participant enrolled in the COV1001 Ad26.COV2.S trial arm provided the sample. Doses of Ad26.COV2.S were injected into muscle once or twice, 56 days apart.

The CDR3 is made up of 17 amino acids. V lost 2 bases to trimming and J lost 12 bases; unmatched junction nucleotides: 20. CDR1 is SGHDT and CDR2 is YYEEEE in the germline V gene. Treatment indicated: around 19 received Ad26.COV2.S at low or high dose, single or two shots; roughly 5 received placebo; per-sample allocation not given. Material that was analyzed had been drawn on day 63 after the first vaccine or placebo injection. An adult donor aged 18-55 years was enrolled in Boston. Regarding the study as a whole: Vaccinated individuals (as opposed to placebo recipients) had higher spike-specific TCR breadth.

Libraries were prepared by immunoSEQ multiplex PCR; TCRdb keeps only in-frame clonotypes and omits some of them. Of some 410,000 clones in the sample, 80% to 95% were seen once. With regard to this clone: What it binds is unknown.

The source material was peripheral blood, sampled in a trial of Ad26.COV2.S vaccine versus placebo. This receptor was identified in a person between 18 and 59 years old who received the Ad26.COV2.S COVID-19 vaccine or a placebo. The chain couples TRBV5-6 to TRBJ2-1; 7 bases align to TRBD1. Written as DNA, the CDR3 is TGTGCCAGCAGCTTCTACCACAGGGGCCGGCCGGGGCAGGGGCAGTTCTTC. It translates to CASSFYHRGRPGQGQFF.